The 18 T cell receptor beta chains below were found in one sample sequenced in a study of T-cell reconstitution after alpha-beta-depleted transplantation in children. Unique molecular identifiers were incorporated during preparation of the TCRbeta library. TCRdb passed the PCR reads through MiXCR, listing each CDR3 protein once. The sample includes about 200,000 distinct CDR3 sequences, roughly 15% seen only once; the top ten take about 13%. The source was PBMCs from the stem cell graft donor, collected from the stem cell graft. These receptors all stem from a human donor who donated a stem cell graft to a child with acute lymphoblastic leukemia.

This clonotype was seen repeatedly, ten times or more. The rearrangement links TRBV11-2 to TRBJ2-3, with 9 bases that match TRBD2. The CDR3 consists of 16 residues. Losses at the gene ends were 5 bases for V and 2 bases for J; bases not matched to a gene: 8. Germline CDR1 is SGHAT and CDR2 is FQNNGV. The CDR3 sequence: CASSPGLAGPTDTQYF. The CDR3 DNA reads as TGTGCCAGCAGCCCCGGGCTAGCGGGACCCACAGATACGCAGTATTTT.

This clonotype was detected ten times or more. The chain is built from TRBV5-1 and TRBJ2-5; 13 positions agree with TRBD2. Germline V gene data show CDR1 as SGHRS and CDR2 as YFSETQ. With V trimmed by 4 bases and J by 5 bases, 14 bases remained unmatched. CDR3 length equals 18 residues. The CDR3 here is CASSTMLPGLAGKETQYF. Here the CDR3 DNA reads TGCGCCAGCAGCACAATGCTTCCGGGACTAGCGGGAAAGGAGACCCAGTACTTC.

This clonotype was seen ten or more times. V usage is TRBV7-8 and J usage is TRBJ2-1; possible D gene TRBD2, 6 bases. V was clipped by 11 bases and J by 4 bases, with 6 bases between them. There are 10 residues in the CDR3. The germline gives CDR1 SGHVS, CDR2 FQNEAQ. The CDR3 region has the DNA TGTGCCGCGGGATACAATGAGCAGTTCTTC. As protein: CAAGYNEQFF.

A remark on this clonotype: A read error is possible here, since a much larger clone lies one base away. The rearrangement joins TRBV4-1 to TRBJ2-2; 7 nucleotides match TRBD2. This CDR3 has 15 amino acids. Per the germline V gene, CDR1 is MGHRA and CDR2 is YSYEKL. The CDR3 bases are TGCGCCAGCAGCCAACTAGCGGTGGCCACCGGGGACCTGTTTTTT. This sequence encodes CASSQLAVATGDLFF.

This clonotype appeared many times. The chain is built from TRBV20-1 and TRBJ2-3; 9 bases match TRBD2. The CDR3 runs 15 residues. J gave up 2 bases and V 3 bases, and 6 bases lay outside the gene matches. CDR1 and CDR2 from the germline V gene are DFQATT and SNEGSKA (reference sequence). The DNA for the CDR3 is TGCAGTGCTAGGAAATCTAGCGGGGACACAGATACGCAGTATTTT. This encodes CSARKSSGDTDTQYF.

The chain combines TRBV9 with TRBJ2-7; D remains unclear. V was trimmed by 2 bases and J by 7 bases, leaving 16 bases between them. This CDR3 comprises 14 residues. Germline CDR1 reads SGDLS; CDR2 reads YYNGEE. The CDR3 DNA reads TGTGCCAGCAGCGTCAGCCCGGGTGGCTTAGAGCAGTACTTC. It is translated as CASSVSPGGLEQYF. Full variable domain (rest looked up from reference TRBV9 and TRBJ2-7): DSGVTQTPKHLITATGQRVTLRCSPRSGDLSVYWYQQSLDQGLQFLIQYYNGEERAKGNILERFSAQQFPDLHSELNLSSLELGDSALYFCASSVSPGGLEQYFGPGTRLTVT.

A few counts support this clonotype. The chain has TRBV11-3 and TRBJ2-3; TRBD2 is a possible D gene (6 bases). Germline V gives CDR1 SGHNT, CDR2 YENEEA. This CDR3 spans 13 amino acids. V lost 2 bases to trimming and J lost 5 bases, with 8 bases between them. Written as DNA, the CDR3 is TGTGCCAGCAGCTTATGGAGGGGAGATACGCAGTATTTT. This sequence encodes CASSLWRGDTQYF.

This clonotype has more than one count but fewer than ten. The chain links TRBV6-5 to TRBJ2-7, with 14 bases matching TRBD2. This CDR3 is 16 amino acids long. The germline gives CDR1 MNHEY, CDR2 SVGAGI. The ends lost 4 bases at V and 4 bases at J; junction bases unmatched: 6. For the CDR3, the DNA is TGTGCCAGCAGTTCCGGGACTAGCGGGAGAAGTTACGAGCAGTACTTC. Translating gives CASSSGTSGRSYEQYF.

The table lists this clonotype with many counts. The rearrangement joins TRBV20-1 to TRBJ1-4; no reliable D call. CDR3 length equals 12 residues. The germline V and J ends were trimmed by 1 base and 14 bases, with 14 bases remaining between them. CDR1 and CDR2 from the germline V gene are DFQATT and SNEGSKA (reference sequence). The CDR3 here is CSARGPDRYLFF. The DNA for the CDR3 is TGCAGTGCTAGAGGCCCTGACCGCTACCTGTTTTTT.

Many counts were recorded for this clonotype. V is TRBV11-2 and J is TRBJ1-5, with 9 nucleotides matching TRBD1. Germline V CDR1 and CDR2: SGHAT, FQNNGV. The CDR3 totals 16 residues. Trimming took 5 bases from V and 4 from J; bases not matched to a gene: 9. The CDR3 protein is CASSLSGDRENQPQHF. In nucleotides, the CDR3 is TGTGCCAGCAGCCTCTCCGGGGACAGGGAGAATCAGCCCCAGCATTTT.

Many counts were recorded for this clonotype. V is TRBV7-8 and J is TRBJ2-5, with no clear D. V was trimmed by 5 bases and J by 1 base, leaving 5 bases between them. The germline V gene encodes CDR1 SGHVS and CDR2 FQNEAQ. CDR3 length: 12 amino acids. The CDR3 coding sequence is TGTGCCAGCAGCCCAACCCAAGAGACCCAGTACTTC. Amino acids: CASSPTQETQYF. Full variable domain (rest looked up from reference TRBV7-8 and TRBJ2-5): GAGVSQSPRYKVAKRGQDVALRCDPISGHVSLFWYQQALGQGPEFLTYFQNEAQLDKSGLPSDRFFAERPEGSVSTLKIQRTQQEDSAVYLCASSPTQETQYFGPGTRLLVL.

The chain recombines TRBV5-1 with TRBJ2-3, with 7 bases that match TRBD2. From germline, CDR1 is SGHRS and CDR2 YFSETQ. The V segment lost 0 bases and the J segment 6 bases; nucleotides outside the gene matches: 4. There are 14 residues in the CDR3. The CDR3 sequence: CASSLAAGWDTQYF. The CDR3, as DNA: TGCGCCAGCAGCTTGGCAGCGGGATGGGATACGCAGTATTTT.

This clonotype was detected ten times or more. This chain links TRBV29-1 with TRBJ2-3, with D possibly matching TRBD1 (5 bases). This CDR3 spans 12 amino acids. Germline-derived CDR1 and CDR2 are SQVTM and ANQGSEA. Trimming removed 4 bases from V and 5 bases from J, with 10 bases in between. The CDR3 DNA follows: TGCAGCGTTGTGCCAGGGCGAGATACGCAGTATTTT. Translating it yields CSVVPGRDTQYF.

The table lists this clonotype with a few counts. The chain recombines TRBV28 with TRBJ1-2; a weak D match, TRBD1 (6 bases). Germline values: CDR1 MDHEN, CDR2 SYDVKM. This CDR3 has 13 residues. V gave up 5 bases and J gave up 7 bases, with 14 bases separating them. CDR3 protein: CASSPRQDAGYTF. DNA of the CDR3: TGTGCCAGCAGTCCCCGACAGGATGCTGGCTACACCTTC.

This clonotype was seen repeatedly, ten times or more. This rearrangement joins TRBV20-1 to TRBJ1-4; 7 bases fit TRBD1. Trimming at V came to 3 bases and at J to 6 bases, leaving 7 bases not matched to a gene. There are 14 residues in the CDR3. Germline loops: CDR1 DFQATT, CDR2 SNEGSKA (reference sequence). In DNA, the CDR3 is TGCAGTGCTAGTCCGGCAGGGGGGTATGAAAAACTGTTTTTT. The encoded protein is CSASPAGGYEKLFF.

This clonotype was seen ten or more times. The V gene is TRBV7-2, the J gene TRBJ2-1, with a weak D call TRBD2 (5 bases). Trimming stripped 1 base from V and 7 bases from J, with 14 bases between. The CDR3 covers 15 residues. The germline V gene encodes CDR1 SGHTA and CDR2 FQGNSA. CDR3 DNA: TGTGCCAGCAGCTTAGAAGGCCCAAGGAGGAATGAGCAGTTCTTC. It specifies CASSLEGPRRNEQFF.

The CDR3 coding sequence is TGTGCCATCAGTTCCGGGACTACAGACGGTGAGCAGTTCTTC. Its translation: CAISSGTTDGEQFF. The J gene is TRBJ2-1, the V gene TRBV10-3; 7 positions agree with TRBD2. Germline lookup yields CDR1 ENHRY and CDR2 SYGVKD. The CDR3 length is 14 residues. V shed 5 bases and J 9 bases; nucleotides not matched to a gene: 10.

This clonotype was detected many times. V is TRBV24-1 and J is TRBJ1-1; D gene uncertain. Trimming took off 4 bases at V and 1 base at J, with 6 bases between the two ends. The CDR3 has 13 amino acids. Germline CDR1 and CDR2: KGHDR and SFDVKD. The CDR3 DNA follows: TGTGCCACCAGTGAGTTTAGGAACACTGAAGCTTTCTTT. Its translation is CATSEFRNTEAFF.